This T cell receptor beta chain came from a study of blood T cell repertoires in COVID-19. Study processing details: Scientists estimated how many nucleated cells there were by amplifying reference gene primers. TCRdb's copy holds only in-frame clones and misses some; the assay was immunoSEQ multiplex PCR. Clone size and V and J calls were adopted from that table, with D and trimming inferred from the DNA. The table shows about 380,000 clones, with roughly 86% occurring only once. This TCR was sampled from a man aged 30 to 39 who had recovered from COVID-19. Specimen: PBMCs or T cells enriched from blood (not recorded which).

CDR3 nucleotides: TGTGCCAGCTCACCAGAGAGGGCGAGCTCCTACAATGAGCAGTTCTTC. Protein: CASSPERASSYNEQFF. This chain joins TRBV18 and TRBJ2-1; a possible D gene is TRBD2 (5 bases). The CDR3 runs 16 residues. V was cut by 2 bases and J by 0 bases, with 11 bases left in between. Germline V gives CDR1 KGHSH, CDR2 LQKENI.